This TCR beta chain comes out of a study of blood T cell repertoires in COVID-19. Study information: Nucleic acid was either cDNA or gDNA, and it came from T cells, B-cell-depleted T cells, or PBMCs.

This CDR3 spans 14 amino acids. Germline V lookup: CDR1 MNHEY, CDR2 SMNVEV (reference sequence). V shed 6 bases and J shed 4 bases, with 15 bases lying between them. Authors' methods: Cell counts per sample came from amplifying reference gene primers. TCRdb keeps only in-frame clones here, not all; method: immunoSEQ multiplex PCR. D and trimming come from the DNA, and the V and J calls and clone size come from that table. The data show roughly 27,000 clones, 80% to 90% seen once. The clonotype originates from a man between 60 and 75 years old with acute or convalescent COVID-19. Sequencing input: peripheral blood. The chain links TRBV27 to TRBJ1-1; perhaps TRBD1 as D (6 bases). This chain's CDR3 is CASSNPQGSTEAFF. The CDR3 nucleotides are TGTGCCAGCAGCAACCCTCAGGGGAGCACTGAAGCTTTCTTT.